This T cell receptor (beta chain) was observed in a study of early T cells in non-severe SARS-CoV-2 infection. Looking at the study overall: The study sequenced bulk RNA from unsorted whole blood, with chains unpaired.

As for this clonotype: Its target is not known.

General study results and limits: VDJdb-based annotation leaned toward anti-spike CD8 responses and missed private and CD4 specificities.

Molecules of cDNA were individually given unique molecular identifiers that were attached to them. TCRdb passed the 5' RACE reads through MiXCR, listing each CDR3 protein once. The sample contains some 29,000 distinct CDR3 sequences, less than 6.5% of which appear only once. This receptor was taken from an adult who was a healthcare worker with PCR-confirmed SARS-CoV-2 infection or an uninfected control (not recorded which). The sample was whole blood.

The DNA of the CDR3 is TGTGCCAGCAGCGCGGGACTAGCCCAAGAGACCCAGTACTTC. This sequence encodes CASSAGLAQETQYF. The gene calls are TRBV7-9 and TRBJ2-5, with 9 bases matching TRBD2. The V and J ends lost 5 bases and 1 base, in that order; junction bases with no gene match: 2. This CDR3 comprises 14 residues. Germline assignment: CDR1 SEHNR and CDR2 FQNEAQ (reference sequence).